This record looks at one T cell receptor (beta chain) sequence and its context. Profiled with immunoSEQ multiplex PCR; TCRdb holds only in-frame clones, not every one. The sample has 360,000 or so clones, about 88% seen once. V was pared by 6 bases and J by 8 bases, with 2 bases of the junction left unmatched. The CDR3 length is 13 residues. Germline V lookup: CDR1 MNHEY, CDR2 SVGEGT. This sample is part of a study of blood T cell repertoires in COVID-19. Study background: Researchers got acute and convalescent COVID-19 samples from the United States, Italy and Spain.

Study members were between roughly 18 and 90 years old and lived in fewer than 30 US regions. This receptor was identified in a woman aged 30 to 39 who had recovered from COVID-19. The gene calls are TRBV6-2 or TRBV6-3 and TRBJ2-1; the match to TRBD2 covers 12 bases. The sample taken for sequencing was PBMCs or T cells enriched from blood (not recorded which). CDR3 sequence reads: CASSLAGGDEQFF. CDR3 DNA sequence: TGTGCCAGCAGCCTAGCGGGAGGGGATGAGCAGTTCTTC.